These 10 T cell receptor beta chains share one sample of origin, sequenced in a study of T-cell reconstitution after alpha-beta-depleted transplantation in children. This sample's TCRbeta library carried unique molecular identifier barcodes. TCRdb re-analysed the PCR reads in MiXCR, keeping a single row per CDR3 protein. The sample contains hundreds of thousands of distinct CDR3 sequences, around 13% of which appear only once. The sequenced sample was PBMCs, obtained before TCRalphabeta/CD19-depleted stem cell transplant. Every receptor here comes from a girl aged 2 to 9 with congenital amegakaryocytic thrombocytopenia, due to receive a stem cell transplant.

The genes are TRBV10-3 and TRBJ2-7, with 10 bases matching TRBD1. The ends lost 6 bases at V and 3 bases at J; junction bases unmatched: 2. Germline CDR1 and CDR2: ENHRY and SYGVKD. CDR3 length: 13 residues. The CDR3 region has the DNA TGTGCCATCAGGGGGGACAGGGGCTACGAGCAGTACTTC. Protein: CAIRGDRGYEQYF.

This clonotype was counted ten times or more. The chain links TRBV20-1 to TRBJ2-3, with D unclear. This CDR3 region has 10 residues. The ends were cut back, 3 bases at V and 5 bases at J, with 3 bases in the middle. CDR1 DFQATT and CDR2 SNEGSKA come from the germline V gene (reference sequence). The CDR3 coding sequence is TGCAGTGCTAGCGTAGATACGCAGTATTTT. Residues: CSASVDTQYF.

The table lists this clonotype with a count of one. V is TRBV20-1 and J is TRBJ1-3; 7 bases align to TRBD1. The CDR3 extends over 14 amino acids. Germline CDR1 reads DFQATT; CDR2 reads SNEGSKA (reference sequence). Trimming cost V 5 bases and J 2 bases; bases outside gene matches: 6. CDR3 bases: TGCAGTGCTCGGGACAGAATTCCTGGAAACACCATATATTTT. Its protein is CSARDRIPGNTIYF.

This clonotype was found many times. CDR3: CASSSELRGSAEAFF. CDR3 DNA: TGTGCCAGCAGCTCTGAGCTCAGGGGTAGCGCTGAAGCTTTCTTT. The chain employs TRBV7-9 and TRBJ1-1, with D maybe TRBD1 (6 bases). Trimming left V 4 bases short and J 6 bases short, with 18 bases between. Germline CDR1 and CDR2: SEHNR and FQNEAQ (reference sequence). The CDR3 contains 15 residues.

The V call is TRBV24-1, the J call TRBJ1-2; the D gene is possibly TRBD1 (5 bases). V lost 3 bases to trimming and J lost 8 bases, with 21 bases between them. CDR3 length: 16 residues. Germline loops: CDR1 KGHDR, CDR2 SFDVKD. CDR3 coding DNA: TGTGCCACCAGTGATCACAACCGGGACTACGTGTACGGCTACACCTTC. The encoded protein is CATSDHNRDYVYGYTF.

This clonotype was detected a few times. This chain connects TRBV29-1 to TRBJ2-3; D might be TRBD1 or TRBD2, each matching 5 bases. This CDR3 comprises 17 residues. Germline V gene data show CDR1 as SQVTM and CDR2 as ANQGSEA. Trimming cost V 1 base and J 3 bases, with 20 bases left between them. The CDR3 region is CSVEGGRASWLTDTQYF. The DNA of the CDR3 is TGCAGCGTTGAAGGGGGACGGGCCTCTTGGTTGACAGATACGCAGTATTTT.

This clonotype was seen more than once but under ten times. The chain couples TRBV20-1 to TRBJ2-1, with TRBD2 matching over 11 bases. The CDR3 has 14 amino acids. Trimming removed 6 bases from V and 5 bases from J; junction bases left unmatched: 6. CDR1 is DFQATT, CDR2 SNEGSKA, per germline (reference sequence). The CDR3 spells CSATSGSLHNEQFF. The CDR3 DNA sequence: TGCAGTGCAACTAGCGGGAGTCTCCACAATGAGCAGTTCTTC.

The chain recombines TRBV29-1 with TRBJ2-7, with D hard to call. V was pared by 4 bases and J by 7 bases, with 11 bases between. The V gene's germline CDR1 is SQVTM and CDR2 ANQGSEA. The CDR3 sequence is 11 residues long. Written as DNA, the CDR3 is TGCAGCGTTGCCGGGTCTCGTGAGCAGTACTTC. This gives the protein CSVAGSREQYF.

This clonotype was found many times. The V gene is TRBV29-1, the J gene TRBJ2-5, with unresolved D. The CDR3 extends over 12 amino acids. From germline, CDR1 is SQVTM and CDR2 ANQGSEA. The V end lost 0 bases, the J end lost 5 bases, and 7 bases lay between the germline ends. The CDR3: CSVEDRTETQYF. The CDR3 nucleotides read TGCAGCGTTGAAGACAGGACGGAGACCCAGTACTTC.

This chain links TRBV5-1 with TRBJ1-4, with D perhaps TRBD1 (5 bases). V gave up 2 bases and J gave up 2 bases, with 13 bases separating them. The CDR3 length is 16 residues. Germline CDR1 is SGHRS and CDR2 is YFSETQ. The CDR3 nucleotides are TGCGCCAGCAGCTTAAAGGGGCTTGGTACTAATGAAAAACTGTTTTTT. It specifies CASSLKGLGTNEKLFF.